This note documents a single T cell receptor beta chain sequence. This clonotype appeared many times. This receptor's antigen is unknown. No much larger clone is present one base from it, and per-base qualities are unavailable. The CDR3 goes from the cysteine to the phenylalanine over 16 residues. Left in the record is the CDR3 DNA by itself, 48 bases read in frame from the first base. Based on the germline V gene (reference sequence), the CDR1 and CDR2 sequences are LGHDT and YNNKEL. V and J are truncated by 1 base and 6 bases respectively, leaving an intervening sequence of 17 bases. The TCR beta CDR3 regions were amplified from RNA transcripts. A first-round RT-PCR of the TCR CDR3 used the HTBI primer set with the Qiagen OneStep RT-PCR kit. A second multiplex PCR round built the libraries, followed by size selection and purification. Paired-end sequencing of the libraries was performed with 100 bp reads on an Illumina HiSeq2000. For the original study's pipeline: SOAPnuke was used to process the raw data, removing reads that contained adapters or uncalled bases, had a mean Phred below 15, or lacked an exact match to the constant primer or identifier. High-quality paired reads were merged using COPE v1.2.5, and each unique nucleotide sequence was defined as a clonotype. MiTCR v1.1 was used to align clonotypes to the IMGT TRBV, TRBD and TRBJ reference segments. The analysis included only V-J combinations with a frequency above 0.0001, which together covered around 99% of the repertoires. A TCS score was defined as the ratio of F50 (clonal expansion) to E x V (chaos), with BLOSUM62-based TCRdist applied between CDR3 peptides within each V-J. Welch's t-statistics and random forest reduced around 510 V-J features to 10 to 15, which were used in a naive Bayes classifier (R e1071). The raw public reads went through TCRdb reprocessing: fastp at Q25, MiXCR clone calling, in-frame beta chains kept. Rows are unified per CDR3 protein, each entry keeping the most common DNA and genes. These V and J calls rely on TCRdb rather than the paper's analysis. The table for this sample lists about 420,000 distinct CDR3 sequences; 15% to 17% of them were counted only once. Roughly 8% of the sample belongs to the ten largest clones.

These data belong to a study of T cells in Graves' hyperthyroidism and ophthalmopathy (dated by TCRdb to between 2017 and 2020). Regarding the complete study: Peripheral blood samples were taken at the time of initial diagnosis, prior to any treatment. TCR V-J signatures able to tell the groups apart were searched for in a discovery cohort of 100 or so patients, of whom fewer than 45 had Graves' ophthalmopathy and about 60 had stable Graves' hyperthyroidism. The 95 to 100 discovery patients were randomly divided into training and test sets at a 7:3 ratio. TCR Vbeta CDR3 sequencing of 120 to 150 peripheral blood samples (43 ophthalmopathy, some 75 hyperthyroidism and some 17 progressor patients) is reported in the paper. An independent validation cohort of about 20 hyperthyroidism patients and about 16 patients who later progressed to ophthalmopathy tested prospective prediction of ophthalmopathy. After blood sampling, hyperthyroidism patients were treated with methimazole at a starting dose of 30 mg daily, and ophthalmopathy patients were treated with high-dose intravenous methylprednisolone. The study also compared thyroid tissue and blood T-cell repertoires from 5 to 7 Graves' hyperthyroidism patients. The full study reports these points: Most expanded thyroid clonotypes (frequency above 0.001) were also detected in blood, suggesting blood repertoires may reflect thyroid immune responses. Ophthalmopathy was separated from stable hyperthyroidism by a 13 V-J signature model, with 87.88% sensitivity and approximately 84% specificity obtained in cross-validation and 80%/75% obtained in testing. No statistical method was used to fix the sample size in advance, and group allocation was not hidden from the investigators. In validation, the model predicted progression to ophthalmopathy a median of roughly 6.1 months before onset, with roughly 70% sensitivity and roughly 77% specificity.

A patient counted as having stable Graves' hyperthyroidism if no progression to ophthalmopathy occurred over 18 months of follow-up. Hyperthyroidism patients were aged 18 to 65 years and newly diagnosed, with disease duration of less than 2 months. Any patient with an uncontrolled infection, another autoimmune disease, pregnancy or lactation was excluded. Clinical symptoms, serum thyroxine and TRAb, thyroid ultrasound, and orbital computed tomography formed the basis for the diagnoses. Ficoll-Paque density gradient centrifugation was used to isolate PBMCs from about 9 ml of fresh peripheral blood. Total RNA was extracted with Trizol reagent, and quality was checked on an Agilent 2100 Bioanalyzer.

Recombination connected TRBV3-1 to TRBJ2-3, and perhaps TRBD2 as D gene, on 5 matching bases. The sequence was collected from a woman aged 18-35 years with Graves' hyperthyroidism. The sample consisted of blood. CDR3 protein: CASSQVTHAGMDTQYF. The bases read TGTGCCAGCAGCCAAGTGACGCATGCCGGGATGGATACGCAGTATTTT.